This section outlines one TCR beta chain sequence together with its context. Its antigen is unidentified. Sequenced with the Oncomine TCR Beta short-read assay was DNA taken from cultured CD4+ T cells. It was from cultured CD4+ T cells that genomic DNA was extracted. TCRdb fed the PCR reads into MiXCR, producing one record per CDR3 protein. The sample contains 8,000 to 10,000 distinct CDR3 sequences, about 35% of which appear only once. The sample comes from a study of vaccination and CD4 T cells after COVID-19. Treatment in this sample: roughly ten-day PBMC culture with coronavirus spike peptide pools or control peptides (ViraFEST assay). Unexposed donor CD4+ T cells predated the COVID-19 pandemic, collected 2011-2018. The J segment lost 6 bases and the V segment lost 9 bases, leaving 6 bases of the junction unmatched. The V gene's germline CDR1 is KGHDR and CDR2 SFDVKD. This CDR3 has 12 residues.

The chain uses TRBV24-1 and TRBJ2-7, with 8 bases fitting TRBD1. This receptor was taken from a human donor in good health. Source material: CD4+ T cells from blood, cultured in vitro. The CDR3 loop reads CATQDRGGEQYF. CDR3 sequence (DNA): TGTGCCACCCAAGACAGGGGAGGCGAGCAGTACTTC.